This T cell receptor (beta chain) originates from a study of cytomegalovirus exposure and HLA in healthy donors. Points from the study as a whole: Some TCR beta chains (roughly 160 of them) were listed as cytomegalovirus-associated.

As regards this clone: Its antigen is unidentified.

Primers included in the PCR were 60 Vbeta and 13 Jbeta primers. Sequencing used immunoSEQ multiplex PCR; TCRdb keeps in-frame clones, though not all of them. The sample contains about 120,000 clones, about three quarters of which appear only once. Germline V gene data show CDR1 as SEHNR and CDR2 as FQNEAQ (reference sequence). V lost 0 bases to trimming and J lost 1 base, with 12 bases between them. The CDR3 length is 16 residues. This chain joins TRBV7-9 and TRBJ1-1, with D perhaps matching TRBD1 (5 bases). Sequenced: PBMCs. The source is a man aged 55 to 70 in good health and CMV-seropositive. This CDR3 is CASSLALSQGNTEAFF. For the CDR3, the DNA is TGTGCCAGCAGCTTAGCCTTATCCCAGGGGAACACTGAAGCTTTCTTT.